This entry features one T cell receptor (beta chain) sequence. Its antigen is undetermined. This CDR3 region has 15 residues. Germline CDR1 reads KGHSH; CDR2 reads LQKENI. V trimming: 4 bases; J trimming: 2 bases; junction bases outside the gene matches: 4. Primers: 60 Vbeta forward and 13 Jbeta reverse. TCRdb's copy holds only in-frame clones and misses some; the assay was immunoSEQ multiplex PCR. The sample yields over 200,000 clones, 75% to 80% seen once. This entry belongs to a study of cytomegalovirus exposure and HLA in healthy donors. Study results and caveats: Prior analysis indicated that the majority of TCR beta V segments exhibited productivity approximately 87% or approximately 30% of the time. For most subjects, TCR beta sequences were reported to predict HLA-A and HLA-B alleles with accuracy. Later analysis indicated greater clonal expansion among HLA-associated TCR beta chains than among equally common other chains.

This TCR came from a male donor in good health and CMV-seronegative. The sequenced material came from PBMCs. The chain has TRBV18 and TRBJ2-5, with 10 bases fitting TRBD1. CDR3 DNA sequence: TGTGCCAGCTCACTGGACAGGGGGGTGCAAGAGACCCAGTACTTC. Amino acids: CASSLDRGVQETQYF.